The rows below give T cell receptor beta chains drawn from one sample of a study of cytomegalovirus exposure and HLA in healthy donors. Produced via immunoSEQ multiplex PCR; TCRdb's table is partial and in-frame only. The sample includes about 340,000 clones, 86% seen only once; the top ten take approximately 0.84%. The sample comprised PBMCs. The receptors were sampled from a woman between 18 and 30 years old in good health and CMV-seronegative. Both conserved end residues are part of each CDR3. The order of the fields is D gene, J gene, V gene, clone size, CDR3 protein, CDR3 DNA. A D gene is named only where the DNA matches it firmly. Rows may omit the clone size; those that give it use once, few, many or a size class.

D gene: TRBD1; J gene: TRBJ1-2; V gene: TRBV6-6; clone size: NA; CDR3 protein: CASSQNRGNYGYTF; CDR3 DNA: TGTGCCAGCAGTCAAAACAGGGGGAACTATGGCTACACCTTC
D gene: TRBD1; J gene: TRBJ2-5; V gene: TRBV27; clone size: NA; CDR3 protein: CASSFGQVGETQYF; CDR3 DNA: TGTGCCAGCAGTTTCGGACAGGTTGGGGAGACCCAGTACTTC
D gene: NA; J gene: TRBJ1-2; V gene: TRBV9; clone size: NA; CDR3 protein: CASSPQVNYGYTF; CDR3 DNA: TGTGCCAGCAGCCCCCAGGTTAACTATGGCTACACCTTC
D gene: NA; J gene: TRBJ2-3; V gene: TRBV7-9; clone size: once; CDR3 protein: CASSSGADTQYF; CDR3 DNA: TGTGCCAGCAGCTCGGGGGCAGATACGCAGTATTTT
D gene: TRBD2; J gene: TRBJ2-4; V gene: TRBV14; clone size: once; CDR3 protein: CASSPLAGGGKNIQYF; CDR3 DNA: TGTGCCAGCAGCCCCCTAGCGGGAGGGGGGAAGAACATTCAGTACTTC
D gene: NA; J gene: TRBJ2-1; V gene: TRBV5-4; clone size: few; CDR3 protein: CASSLERATGEQFF; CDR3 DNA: TGTGCCAGCAGCTTGGAGCGGGCGACGGGTGAGCAGTTCTTC
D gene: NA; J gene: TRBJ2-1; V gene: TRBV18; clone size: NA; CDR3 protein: CASSPSERVYNEQFF; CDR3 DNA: TGTGCCAGCTCACCAAGCGAGAGGGTCTACAATGAGCAGTTCTTC
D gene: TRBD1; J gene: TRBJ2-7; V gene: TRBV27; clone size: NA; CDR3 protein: CASSPQSLDRKYF; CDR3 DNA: TGTGCCAGCAGTCCCCAATCCCTGGACAGGAAGTACTTC
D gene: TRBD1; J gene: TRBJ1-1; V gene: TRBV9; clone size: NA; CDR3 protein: CASSDDRGGRAEAFF; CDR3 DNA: TGTGCCAGCAGCGACGACAGGGGCGGAAGAGCTGAAGCTTTCTTT
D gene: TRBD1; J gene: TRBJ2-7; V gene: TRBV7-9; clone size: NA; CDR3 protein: CASSPDPGTGSKHPYEQYF; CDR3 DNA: TGTGCCAGCAGCCCAGACCCAGGGACAGGTTCTAAGCACCCCTACGAGCAGTACTTC
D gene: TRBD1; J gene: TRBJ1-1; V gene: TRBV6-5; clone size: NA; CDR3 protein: CASSHRGIAEAFF; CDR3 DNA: TGTGCCAGCAGCCACAGGGGGATAGCTGAAGCTTTCTTT
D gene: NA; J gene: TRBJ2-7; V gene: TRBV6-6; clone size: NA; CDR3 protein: CASSYSYTGLGEQYF; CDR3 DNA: TGTGCCAGCAGTTACTCGTATACAGGGCTAGGAGAGCAGTACTTC
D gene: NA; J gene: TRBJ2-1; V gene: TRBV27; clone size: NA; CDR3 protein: CASSRAATDNEQFF; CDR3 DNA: TGTGCCAGCAGTCGAGCGGCAACTGACAATGAGCAGTTCTTC
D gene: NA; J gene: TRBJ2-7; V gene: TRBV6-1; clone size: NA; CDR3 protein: CASSEWRNEQYF; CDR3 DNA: TGTGCCAGCAGCGAATGGAGGAACGAGCAGTACTTC
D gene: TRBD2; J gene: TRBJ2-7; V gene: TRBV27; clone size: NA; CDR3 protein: CARPGLDYEQYF; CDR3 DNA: TGTGCCAGACCGGGACTAGATTACGAGCAGTACTTC
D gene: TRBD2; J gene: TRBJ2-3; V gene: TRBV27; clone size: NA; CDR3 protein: CASSLGTSGPNTDTQYF; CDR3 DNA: TGTGCCAGCAGTCTCGGGACTAGCGGACCGAACACAGATACGCAGTATTTT
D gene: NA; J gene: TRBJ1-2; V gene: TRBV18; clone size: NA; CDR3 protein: CASSPADSYGYTF; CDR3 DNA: TGTGCCAGCTCACCAGCAGATTCCTATGGCTACACCTTC
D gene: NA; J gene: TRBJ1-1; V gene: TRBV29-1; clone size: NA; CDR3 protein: CSVEGSGRVETEAFF; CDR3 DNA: TGCAGCGTTGAAGGATCGGGCAGGGTAGAAACTGAAGCTTTCTTT
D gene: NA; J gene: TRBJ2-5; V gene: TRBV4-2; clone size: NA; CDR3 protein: CASSQGELPETQYF; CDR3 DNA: TGTGCCAGCAGCCAAGGGGAGTTGCCAGAGACCCAGTACTTC
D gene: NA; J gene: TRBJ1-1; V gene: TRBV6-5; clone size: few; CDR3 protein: CASRETENTEAFF; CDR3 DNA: TGTGCCAGCAGAGAGACAGAGAACACTGAAGCTTTCTTT
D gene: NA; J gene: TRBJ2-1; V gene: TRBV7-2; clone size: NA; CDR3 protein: CASSRLSSGTNEQFF; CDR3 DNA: TGTGCCAGCAGCCGCCTTAGTTCCGGGACAAATGAGCAGTTCTTC
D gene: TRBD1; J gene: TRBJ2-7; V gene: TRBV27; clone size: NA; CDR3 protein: CASSPRTGIDEQYF; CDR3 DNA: TGTGCCAGCAGTCCGCGGACAGGGATCGACGAGCAGTACTTC
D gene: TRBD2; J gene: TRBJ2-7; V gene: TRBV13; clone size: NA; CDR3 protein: CASTASGAYEQYF; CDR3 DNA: TGTGCCAGCACCGCTAGCGGTGCCTACGAGCAGTACTTC
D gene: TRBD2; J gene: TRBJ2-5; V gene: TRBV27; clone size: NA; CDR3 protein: CASSPEPVQTSVETQYF; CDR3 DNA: TGTGCCAGCAGTCCCGAACCCGTCCAGACTAGCGTGGAGACCCAGTACTTC
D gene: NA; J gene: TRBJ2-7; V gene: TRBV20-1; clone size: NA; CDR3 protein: CSASTGYEQYF; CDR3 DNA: TGCAGTGCCAGCACGGGCTACGAGCAGTACTTC
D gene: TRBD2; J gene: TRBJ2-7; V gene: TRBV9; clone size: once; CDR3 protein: CASSVGTSDGVEQYF; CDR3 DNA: TGTGCCAGCAGCGTAGGGACTAGCGATGGTGTCGAGCAGTACTTC
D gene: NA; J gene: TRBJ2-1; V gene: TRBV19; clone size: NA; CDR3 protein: CASSPPRSYNEQFF; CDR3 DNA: TGTGCCAGTAGTCCACCCCGGTCCTACAATGAGCAGTTCTTC
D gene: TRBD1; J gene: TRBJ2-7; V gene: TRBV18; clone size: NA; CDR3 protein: CASSPGRGQVEQYF; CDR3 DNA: TGTGCCAGCTCACCCGGCAGGGGGCAAGTCGAGCAGTACTTC
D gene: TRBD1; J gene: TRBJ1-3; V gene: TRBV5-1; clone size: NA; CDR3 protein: CASSSQGAGGNTIYF; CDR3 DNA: TGCGCCAGCAGCTCACAGGGGGCAGGTGGAAACACCATATATTTT
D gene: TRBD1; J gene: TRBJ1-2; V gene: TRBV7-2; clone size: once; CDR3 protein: CASSSNTGTGNF; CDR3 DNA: TGTGCCAGCAGCTCGAACACCGGGACAGGCAACTTC
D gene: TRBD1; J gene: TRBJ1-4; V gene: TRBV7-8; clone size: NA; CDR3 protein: CASSLVGATGFGEKLFF; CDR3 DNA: TGTGCCAGCAGCTTAGTCGGGGCGACAGGGTTCGGCGAAAAACTGTTTTTT
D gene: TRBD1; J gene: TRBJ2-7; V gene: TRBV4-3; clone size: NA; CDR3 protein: CASSQGRQGAYEQYF; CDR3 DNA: TGCGCCAGCAGCCAAGGAAGACAGGGGGCCTACGAGCAGTACTTC
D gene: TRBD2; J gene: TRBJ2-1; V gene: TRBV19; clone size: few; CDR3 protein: CASSIGTSGRAIRNEQFF; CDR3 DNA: TGTGCCAGTAGTATAGGCACTAGCGGGAGGGCGATAAGGAATGAGCAGTTCTTC
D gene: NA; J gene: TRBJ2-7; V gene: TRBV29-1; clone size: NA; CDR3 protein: CSVESQAGGEQYF; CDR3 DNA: TGCAGCGTTGAATCCCAGGCGGGCGGCGAGCAGTACTTC
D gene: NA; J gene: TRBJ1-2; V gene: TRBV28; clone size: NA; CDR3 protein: CASSLEGVGGYTF; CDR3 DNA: TGTGCCAGCAGTCTCGAAGGGGTTGGCGGCTACACCTTC
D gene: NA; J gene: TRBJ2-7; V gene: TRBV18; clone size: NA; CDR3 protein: CASSPDSLSSYEQYF; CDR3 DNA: TGTGCCAGCTCACCGGACAGTTTAAGCTCCTACGAGCAGTACTTC
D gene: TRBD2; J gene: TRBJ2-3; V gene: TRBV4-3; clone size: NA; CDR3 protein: CASSQELAGPLTSTQYF; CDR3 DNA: TGCGCCAGCAGCCAAGAACTAGCGGGACCTCTCACATCTACGCAGTATTTT
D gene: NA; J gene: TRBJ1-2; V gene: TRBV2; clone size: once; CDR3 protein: CASSEDSFNYGYTF; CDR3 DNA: TGTGCCAGCAGTGAAGACAGCTTTAACTATGGCTACACCTTC
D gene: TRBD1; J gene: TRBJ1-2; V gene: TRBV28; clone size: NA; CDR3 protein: CASTPIPPRWTGGLNYGYTF; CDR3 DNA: TGTGCCAGCACCCCCATCCCCCCACGTTGGACAGGGGGCCTCAACTATGGCTACACCTTC
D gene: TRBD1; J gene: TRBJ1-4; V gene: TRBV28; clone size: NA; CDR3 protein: CATGSGGQGNEKLFF; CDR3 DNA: TGTGCCACCGGGAGCGGAGGACAGGGAAATGAAAAACTGTTTTTT
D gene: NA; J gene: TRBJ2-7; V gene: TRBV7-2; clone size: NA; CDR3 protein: CASSFGLGGAGYEQYF; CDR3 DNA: TGTGCCAGCAGCTTTGGATTAGGGGGAGCCGGGTACGAGCAGTACTTC
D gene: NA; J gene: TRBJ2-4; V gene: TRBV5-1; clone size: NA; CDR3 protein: CASSLTETLAKNIQYF; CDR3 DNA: TGCGCCAGCAGCTTGACGGAGACCCTAGCCAAAAACATTCAGTACTTC
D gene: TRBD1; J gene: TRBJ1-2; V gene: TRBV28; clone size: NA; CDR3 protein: CASSLEGTANYGYTF; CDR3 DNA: TGTGCCAGCAGTTTAGAAGGGACAGCAAATTATGGCTACACCTTC
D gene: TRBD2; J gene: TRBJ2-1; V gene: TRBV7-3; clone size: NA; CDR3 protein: CASSTGAGVFNEQFF; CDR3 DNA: TGTGCCAGCAGCACCGGGGCGGGAGTGTTTAATGAGCAGTTCTTC
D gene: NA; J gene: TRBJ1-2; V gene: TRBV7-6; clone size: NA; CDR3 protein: CASSPGSVKANYGYTF; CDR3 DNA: TGTGCCAGCAGCCCCGGGTCAGTAAAAGCTAACTATGGCTACACCTTC
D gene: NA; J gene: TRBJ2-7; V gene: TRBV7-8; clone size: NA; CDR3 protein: CASSHSYEQYF; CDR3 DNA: TGTGCCAGCAGCCATTCCTACGAGCAGTACTTC
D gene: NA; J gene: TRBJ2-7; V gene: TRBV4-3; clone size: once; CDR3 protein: CASSPDSRSAYEQYF; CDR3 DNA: TGCGCCAGCAGCCCAGACTCCAGGTCAGCCTACGAGCAGTACTTC
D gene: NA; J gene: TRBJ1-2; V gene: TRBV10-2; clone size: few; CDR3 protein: CASSEWGPYGYTF; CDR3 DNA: TGCGCCAGCAGTGAGTGGGGGCCCTATGGCTACACCTTC
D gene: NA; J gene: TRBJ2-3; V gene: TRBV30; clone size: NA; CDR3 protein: CAWGGTGDTQYF; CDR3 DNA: TGTGCCTGGGGAGGAACTGGCGATACGCAGTATTTT
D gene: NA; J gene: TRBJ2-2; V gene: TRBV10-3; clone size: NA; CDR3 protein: CAISDPISGELFF; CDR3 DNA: TGTGCCATCAGTGACCCCATCAGCGGGGAGCTGTTTTTT
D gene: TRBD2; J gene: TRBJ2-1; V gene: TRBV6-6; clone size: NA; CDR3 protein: CASSHSGTAYNEQFF; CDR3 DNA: TGTGCCAGCAGCCATAGCGGGACGGCCTACAATGAGCAGTTCTTC
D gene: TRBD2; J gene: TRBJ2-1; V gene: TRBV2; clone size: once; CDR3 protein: CASSDRLLAGTPNEQFF; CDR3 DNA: TGTGCCAGCAGTGACCGACTACTAGCGGGAACGCCCAATGAGCAGTTCTTC
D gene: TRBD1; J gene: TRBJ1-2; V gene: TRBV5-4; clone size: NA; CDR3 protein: CASSLDGGTGRNGYTF; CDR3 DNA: TGTGCCAGCAGCTTGGATGGGGGGACAGGGAGGAATGGCTACACCTTC
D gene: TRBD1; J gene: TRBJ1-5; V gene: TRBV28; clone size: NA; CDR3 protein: CASSLQGAVGPQHF; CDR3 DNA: TGTGCCAGCAGTTTACAGGGGGCGGTAGGGCCCCAGCATTTT